This TCR beta chain was sequenced during a study of CD8+CD57+ T cells in acquired aplastic anemia. Study in general: Isolated CD4+ and CD8+ cells, once sorted, yielded DNA averaging roughly 3.2 ug. Findings of the study overall: Patients and controls turned out to have twenty-nine CD8+ CDR3 sequences in common.

Before being chosen for sequencing, patients had shown CD8+CD57+ cell expansion by flow cytometry. Therapy had not been given to patients before blood sampling. TCR beta VDJ and CDR3 profiling used genomic DNA as template. TCRdb reanalysed the reads using MiXCR and keeps one entry per CDR3 protein. Found here are around 50,000 distinct CDR3 sequences, approximately 54% of them singletons; the top ten hold less than 20%. Per germline, CDR1 DFQATT and CDR2 SNEGSKA (reference sequence). This CDR3 region has 15 residues. Trimming cost V 3 bases and J 6 bases, with 21 bases left between them. Of note for this clonotype: Its antigen is still unknown.

The chain joins TRBV20-1 to TRBJ2-7; no clear D. The clonotype comes from a human donor with aplastic anemia. Material for sequencing was sorted CD4+, CD8+, or CD8+CD57+ T cells (not recorded which) from PBMCs. In nucleotides, the CDR3 is TGCAGTGCTAGCCCCACGGTCTATGAGGCCGGCGAGCAGTACTTC. Its translation is CSASPTVYEAGEQYF.